This T cell receptor beta chain was profiled in a study of tumour-infiltrating T cells in Burkitt lymphoma. Overall study context: Repertoire clonality predicted overall and progression-free survival.

This table comes from immunoSEQ multiplex PCR, and its TCRdb copy is limited to in-frame clones, with some not included. The sample consists of about 5,600 clones, about 16% of them appearing once. Only a few counts were recorded for this clone. Germline assignment: CDR1 SGHNT and CDR2 YYREEE (reference sequence). Trimming took off 5 bases at V and 3 bases at J, with 23 bases between the two ends. This CDR3 is built from 18 residues. Sequencing was done on a sample of tumor tissue. The TCR sequence derives from a human donor with diffuse large B-cell lymphoma. The chain employs TRBV5-4 and TRBJ2-2, with D possibly TRBD2 on 8 matching bases. The CDR3 nucleotides read TGTGCCAGCAGTCGGGACAGCTCGGCACTAGCGGACACCGGGGAGCTGTTTTTT. This encodes CASSRDSSALADTGELFF.